This T cell receptor beta chain stems from a study of CXCR3-negative and CXCR3-positive naive CD8 T cells. Looking at the study overall: With about 1.5 +/- 0.3 million reads per library, the TRB reads numbered around 130 million in total. Study results and limitations: Naive cells, whether CXCR3-negative or CXCR3-positive, had similar TRBV-TRBJ usage, while memory cells differed. TRB CDR3s of CXCR3-positive naive cells were more hydrophobic than those of CXCR3-negative naive cells.

CDR1 LNHDA and CDR2 SQIVND come from the germline V gene (reference sequence). The CDR3 has 12 residues. The authors prepared UMI-labeled TRB cDNA libraries by 5' RACE. TCRdb reanalyzed the 5' RACE reads, giving one entry per CDR3 protein sequence and no DNA. Its clone listing holds thousands of distinct CDR3 sequences. This clonotype ranks as medium-sized (0.01 to 0.1%) in terms of frequency. Antigen unknown. Sorts that each held 250,000 to 300,000 cells were run in triplicate for every CD8+ T cell subset. The receptor was isolated from a human donor in good health. Some clones in this sample may be carry-over from other donors' samples. The sequenced material came from naive CXCR3- CD8+ T cells from blood. Stated subset: CD45RO-CCR7+CD27+CD95- naive CD8+ T cells lacking CXCR3 (TNR3-). The chain couples TRBV19 to TRBJ2-1; TCRdb's D gene call, TRBD1, goes unchecked for lack of DNA. The CDR3 spells CASSVPGNEQFF.